This entry features one T cell receptor beta chain sequence. This entry is derived from a study of blood T cell repertoires in COVID-19. On the study more broadly: COVID-19 samples from acute and convalescent phases originated in the United States, Italy and Spain. The analysed material was cDNA or gDNA that came from T cells, B-cell-depleted T cells, or PBMCs.

The data were produced by immunoSEQ multiplex PCR, yet TCRdb's version contains in-frame clones alone and is incomplete. The table has fewer than 200,000 clones, around four fifths seen once. Assignments of participants to cohorts depended upon their own reported clinical history. The specimen was PBMCs or T cells enriched from blood (not recorded which). This TCR came from a woman aged 45-60 years in a cohort exposed to, infected with or recovered from COVID-19 (not recorded which).

CDR3 DNA: TGTGCCAGCAGCCAAGGTGAGGGCGACAGGGTGGGTCAGCCCCAGCATTTT. Translated: CASSQGEGDRVGQPQHF. The V gene is TRBV4-2, the J gene TRBJ1-5, with 7 bases fitting TRBD1. Germline CDR1 reads LGHNA; CDR2 reads YNFKEQ. V lost 1 base, J lost 6 bases, and 12 bases stayed unmatched. This CDR3 is 17 amino acids long.